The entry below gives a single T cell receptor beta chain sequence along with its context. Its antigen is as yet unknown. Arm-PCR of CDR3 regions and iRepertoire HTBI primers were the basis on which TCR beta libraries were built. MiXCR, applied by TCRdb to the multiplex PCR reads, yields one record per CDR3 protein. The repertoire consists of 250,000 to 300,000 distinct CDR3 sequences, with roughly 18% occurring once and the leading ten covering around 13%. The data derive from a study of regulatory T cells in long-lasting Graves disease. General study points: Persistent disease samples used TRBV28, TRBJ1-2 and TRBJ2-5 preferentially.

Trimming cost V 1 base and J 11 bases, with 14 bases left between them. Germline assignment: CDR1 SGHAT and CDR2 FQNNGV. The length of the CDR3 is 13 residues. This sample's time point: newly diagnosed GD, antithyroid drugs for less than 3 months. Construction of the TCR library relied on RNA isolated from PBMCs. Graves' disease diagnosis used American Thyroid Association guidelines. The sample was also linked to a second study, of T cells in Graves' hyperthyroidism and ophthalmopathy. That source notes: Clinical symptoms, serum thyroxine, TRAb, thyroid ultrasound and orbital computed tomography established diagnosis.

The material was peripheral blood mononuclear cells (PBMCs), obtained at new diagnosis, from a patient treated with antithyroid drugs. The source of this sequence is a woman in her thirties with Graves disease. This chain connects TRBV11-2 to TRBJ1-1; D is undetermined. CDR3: CASSLGGSLSAFF. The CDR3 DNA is TGTGCCAGCAGCTTAGGAGGGTCGTTGTCCGCTTTCTTT.